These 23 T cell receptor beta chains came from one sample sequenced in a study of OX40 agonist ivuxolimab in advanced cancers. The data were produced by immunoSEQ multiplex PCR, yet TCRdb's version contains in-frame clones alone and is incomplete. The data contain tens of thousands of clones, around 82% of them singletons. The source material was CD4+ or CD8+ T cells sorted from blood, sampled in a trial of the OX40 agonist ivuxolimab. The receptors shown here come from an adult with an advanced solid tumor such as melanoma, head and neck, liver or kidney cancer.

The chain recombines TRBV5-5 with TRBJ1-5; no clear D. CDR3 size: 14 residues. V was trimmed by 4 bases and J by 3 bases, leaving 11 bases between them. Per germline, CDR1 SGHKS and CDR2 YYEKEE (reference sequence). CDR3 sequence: CASSTGLVNQPQHF. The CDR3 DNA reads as TGTGCCAGCAGCACCGGACTTGTCAATCAGCCCCAGCATTTT.

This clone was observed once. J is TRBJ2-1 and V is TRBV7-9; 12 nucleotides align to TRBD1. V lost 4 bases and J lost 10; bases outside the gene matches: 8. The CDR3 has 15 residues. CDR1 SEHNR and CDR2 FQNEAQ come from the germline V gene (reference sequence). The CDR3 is CASSWRDRGRWEQFF. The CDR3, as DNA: TGTGCCAGCAGCTGGAGGGACAGGGGGCGATGGGAGCAGTTCTTC.

The CDR3 is CASSQKWGSTDTQYF. The CDR3 DNA sequence: TGCGCCAGCAGCCAAAAGTGGGGGAGCACAGATACGCAGTATTTT. This chain uses TRBV4-1 with TRBJ2-3, with D perhaps being TRBD1 or TRBD2 (5 bases each). With 2 bases removed from V and 0 bases from J, the gap between germline ends came to 9 bases. Germline assignment: CDR1 MGHRA and CDR2 YSYEKL. The CDR3 contains 15 residues.

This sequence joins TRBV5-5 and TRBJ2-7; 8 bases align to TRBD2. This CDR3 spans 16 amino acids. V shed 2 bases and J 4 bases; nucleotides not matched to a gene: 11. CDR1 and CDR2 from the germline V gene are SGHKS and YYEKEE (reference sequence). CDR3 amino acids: CASSLRTSSIWYEQYF. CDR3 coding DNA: TGTGCCAGCAGCTTAAGGACTAGCTCTATCTGGTACGAGCAGTACTTC.

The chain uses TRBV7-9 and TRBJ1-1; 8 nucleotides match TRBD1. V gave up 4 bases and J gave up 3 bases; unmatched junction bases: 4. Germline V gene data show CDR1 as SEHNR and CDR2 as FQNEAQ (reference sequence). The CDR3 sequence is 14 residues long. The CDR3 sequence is CASSWTGRDTEAFF. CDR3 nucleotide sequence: TGTGCCAGCAGCTGGACAGGGCGAGACACTGAAGCTTTCTTT.

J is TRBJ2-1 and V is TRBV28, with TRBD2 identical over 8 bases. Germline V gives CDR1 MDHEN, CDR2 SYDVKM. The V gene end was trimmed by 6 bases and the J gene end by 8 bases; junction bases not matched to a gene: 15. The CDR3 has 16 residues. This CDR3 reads CASRGIAGGWRDEQFF. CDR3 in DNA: TGTGCCAGCAGGGGGATTGCGGGAGGTTGGAGAGATGAGCAGTTCTTC.

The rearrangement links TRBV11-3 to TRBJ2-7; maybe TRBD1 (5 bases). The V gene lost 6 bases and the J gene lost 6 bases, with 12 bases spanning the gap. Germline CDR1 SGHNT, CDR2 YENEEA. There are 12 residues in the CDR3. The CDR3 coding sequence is TGTGCCAGCAGTAGCCGGACACGCGAGCAGTACTTC. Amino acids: CASSSRTREQYF.

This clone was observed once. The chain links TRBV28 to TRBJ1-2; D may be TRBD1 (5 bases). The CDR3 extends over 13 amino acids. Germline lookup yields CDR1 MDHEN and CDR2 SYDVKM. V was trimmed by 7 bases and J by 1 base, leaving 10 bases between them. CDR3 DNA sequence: TGTGCCAGCAATTCGGGGGGTAACTATGGCTACACCTTC. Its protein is CASNSGGNYGYTF.

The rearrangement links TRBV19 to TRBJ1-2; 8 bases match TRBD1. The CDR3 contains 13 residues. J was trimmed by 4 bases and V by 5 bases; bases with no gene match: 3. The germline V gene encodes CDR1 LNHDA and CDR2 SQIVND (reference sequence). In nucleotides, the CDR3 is TGTGCCAGTAGTCAGGGACAGGTCTATGGCTACACCTTC. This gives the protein CASSQGQVYGYTF.

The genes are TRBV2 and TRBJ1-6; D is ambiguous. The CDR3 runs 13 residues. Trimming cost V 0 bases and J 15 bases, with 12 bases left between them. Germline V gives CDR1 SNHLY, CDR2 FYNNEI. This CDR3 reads CASSEAGRVDLHF. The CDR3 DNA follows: TGTGCCAGCAGTGAAGCGGGCCGGGTGGACCTCCACTTT.

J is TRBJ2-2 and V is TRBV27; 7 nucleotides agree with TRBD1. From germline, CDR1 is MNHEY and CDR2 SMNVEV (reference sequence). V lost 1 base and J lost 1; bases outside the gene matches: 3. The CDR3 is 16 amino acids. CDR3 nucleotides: TGTGCCAGCAGTTTATACAGGGGACGGAACACCGGGGAGCTGTTTTTT. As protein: CASSLYRGRNTGELFF.

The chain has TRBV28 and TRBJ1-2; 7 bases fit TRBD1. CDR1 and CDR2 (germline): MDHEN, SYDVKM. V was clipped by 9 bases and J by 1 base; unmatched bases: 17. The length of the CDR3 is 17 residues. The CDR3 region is CASEAVGGGGLNYGYTF. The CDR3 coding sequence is TGTGCCAGTGAGGCAGTGGGGGGAGGGGGCCTTAACTATGGCTACACCTTC.

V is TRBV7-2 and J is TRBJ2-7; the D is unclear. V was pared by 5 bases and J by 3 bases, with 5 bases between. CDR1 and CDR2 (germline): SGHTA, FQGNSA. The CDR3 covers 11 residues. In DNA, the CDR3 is TGTGCCAGCAGCACCTACTACGAGCAGTACTTC. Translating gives CASSTYYEQYF.

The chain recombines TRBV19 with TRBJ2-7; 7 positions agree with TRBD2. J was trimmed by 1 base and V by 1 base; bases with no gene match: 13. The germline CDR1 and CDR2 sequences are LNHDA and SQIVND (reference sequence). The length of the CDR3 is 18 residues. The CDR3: CASSIAGARTGGSYEQYF. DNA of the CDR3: TGTGCCAGTAGTATAGCCGGAGCAAGAACGGGAGGTTCCTACGAGCAGTACTTC.

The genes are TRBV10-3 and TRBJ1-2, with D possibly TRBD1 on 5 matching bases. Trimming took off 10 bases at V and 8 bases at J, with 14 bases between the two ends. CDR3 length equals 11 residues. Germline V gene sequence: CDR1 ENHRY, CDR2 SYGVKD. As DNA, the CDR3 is TGTGCCACCAGGGAGGGGCAGGGCTACACCTTC. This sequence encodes CATREGQGYTF.

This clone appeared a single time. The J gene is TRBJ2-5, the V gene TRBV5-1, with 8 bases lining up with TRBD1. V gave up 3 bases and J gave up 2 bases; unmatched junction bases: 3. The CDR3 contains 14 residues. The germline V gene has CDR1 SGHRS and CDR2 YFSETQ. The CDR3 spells CASSSGTGQETQYF. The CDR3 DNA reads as TGCGCCAGCAGCTCCGGGACAGGTCAAGAGACCCAGTACTTC.

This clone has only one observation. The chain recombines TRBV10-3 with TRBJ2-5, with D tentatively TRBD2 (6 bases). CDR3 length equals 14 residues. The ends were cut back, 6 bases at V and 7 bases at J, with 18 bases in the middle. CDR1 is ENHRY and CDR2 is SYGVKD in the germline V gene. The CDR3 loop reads CAIRARRGEVTQYF. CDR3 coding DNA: TGTGCCATCAGAGCCCGGAGGGGTGAGGTGACCCAGTACTTC.

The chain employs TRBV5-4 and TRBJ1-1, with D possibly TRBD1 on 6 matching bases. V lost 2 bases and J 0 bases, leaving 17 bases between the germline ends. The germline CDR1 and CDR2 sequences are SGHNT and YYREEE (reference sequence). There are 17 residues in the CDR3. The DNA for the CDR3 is TGTGCCAGCAGCTTACAGGGTCTGGGTTCCGTGAACACTGAAGCTTTCTTT. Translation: CASSLQGLGSVNTEAFF.

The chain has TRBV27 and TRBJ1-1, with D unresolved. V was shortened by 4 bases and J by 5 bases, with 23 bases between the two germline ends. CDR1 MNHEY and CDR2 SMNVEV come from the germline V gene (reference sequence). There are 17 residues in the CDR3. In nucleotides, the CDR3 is TGTGCCAGCAGTTCTATATCCCAGTGGCGCGTTGAGACTGAAGCTTTCTTT. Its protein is CASSSISQWRVETEAFF.

The CDR3 nucleotides are TGTGCCAGCACTGTAAGCAATCAGCCCCAGCATTTT. Protein product: CASTVSNQPQHF. The chain is built from TRBV28 and TRBJ1-5, with no clear D. Germline CDR1 reads MDHEN; CDR2 reads SYDVKM. Trimming left V 7 bases short and J 1 base short, with 5 bases between. The CDR3 has 12 amino acids.

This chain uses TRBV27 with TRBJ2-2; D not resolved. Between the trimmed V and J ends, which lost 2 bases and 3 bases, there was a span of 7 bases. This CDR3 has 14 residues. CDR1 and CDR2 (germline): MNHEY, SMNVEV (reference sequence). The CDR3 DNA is TGTGCCAGCAGTTTAGCCCCAGACACCGGGGAGCTGTTTTTT. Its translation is CASSLAPDTGELFF.

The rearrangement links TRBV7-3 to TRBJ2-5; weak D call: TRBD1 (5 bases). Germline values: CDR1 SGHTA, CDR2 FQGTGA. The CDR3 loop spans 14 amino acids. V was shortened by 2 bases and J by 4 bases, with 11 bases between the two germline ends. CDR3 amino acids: CASSLDSVGETQYF. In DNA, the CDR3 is TGTGCCAGCAGCTTAGACAGCGTGGGAGAGACCCAGTACTTC. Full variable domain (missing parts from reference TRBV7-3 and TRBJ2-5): GAGVSQTPSNKVTEKGKYVELRCDPISGHTALYWYRQSLGQGPEFLIYFQGTGAADDSGLPNDRFFAVRPEGSVSTLKIQRTERGDSAVYLCASSLDSVGETQYFGPGTRLLVL.

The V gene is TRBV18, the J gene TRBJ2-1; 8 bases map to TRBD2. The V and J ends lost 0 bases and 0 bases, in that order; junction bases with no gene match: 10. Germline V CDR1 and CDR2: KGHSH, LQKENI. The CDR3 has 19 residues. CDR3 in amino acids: CASSPPRLATASSYNEQFF. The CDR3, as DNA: TGTGCCAGCTCACCACCACGACTAGCGACCGCCAGCTCCTACAATGAGCAGTTCTTC.